The next 13 T cell receptor beta chains were all read from a single sample in a study of T cell responses to AZD1222 COVID-19 vaccine. The data were produced by immunoSEQ multiplex PCR, yet TCRdb's version contains in-frame clones alone and is incomplete. Found here are roughly 120,000 clones, around 85% of them singletons; the top ten hold 6.2%. The sequencing used peripheral blood, collected on day 0 of AZD1222 vaccination. Every receptor here comes from an adult in good health.

The V gene is TRBV7-9, the J gene TRBJ1-2; D gene ambiguous. CDR1 is SEHNR and CDR2 is FQNEAQ in the germline V gene (reference sequence). This CDR3 region has 16 residues. Trimming stripped 4 bases from V and 8 bases from J, with 23 bases between. The CDR3 is CASSSTILKWGAGYTF. In DNA, the CDR3 is TGTGCCAGCAGCTCCACAATATTGAAGTGGGGTGCGGGCTACACCTTC. Using reference TRBV7-9 and TRBJ1-2 for the parts outside the CDR3, the full variable domain is DTGVSQNPRHKITKRGQNVTFRCDPISEHNRLYWYRQTLGQGPEFLTYFQNEAQLEKSRLLSDRFSAERPKGSFSTLEIQRTEQGDSAMYLCASSSTILKWGAGYTFGSGTRLTVV.

This chain joins TRBV2 and TRBJ2-3; D is possibly TRBD1 (5 bases). V was shortened by 8 bases and J by 5 bases, with 17 bases between the two germline ends. Germline lookup yields CDR1 SNHLY and CDR2 FYNNEI. The CDR3 has 14 residues. The CDR3 region is CASDPDSMVDTQYF. As DNA, the CDR3 is TGTGCCAGCGATCCTGACAGTATGGTAGATACGCAGTATTTT.

This clone was detected once. This chain links TRBV2 with TRBJ1-2; D ambiguous. V was trimmed by 6 bases and J by 1 base, leaving 21 bases between them. This CDR3 region has 17 residues. The germline gives CDR1 SNHLY, CDR2 FYNNEI. The CDR3 nucleotides read TGTGCCAGCAGGACCGGACTAGGACTTACCTATAACTATGGCTACACCTTC. Residues: CASRTGLGLTYNYGYTF.

The gene calls are TRBV19 and TRBJ2-7, with TRBD1 matching 10 bases. V trimming: 8 bases; J trimming: 1 base; junction bases outside the gene matches: 5. CDR3 length: 14 amino acids. Germline loops: CDR1 LNHDA, CDR2 SQIVND (reference sequence). The CDR3 nucleotides read TGTGCCAGTGCGGACAGGGGGAGGTCCTACGAGCAGTACTTC. Translation: CASADRGRSYEQYF.

The chain recombines TRBV28 with TRBJ2-7; 7 nucleotides match TRBD1. J lost 7 bases, V lost 6 bases, and 9 bases had no gene match. CDR3 length equals 13 residues. CDR1 is MDHEN and CDR2 is SYDVKM in the germline V gene. CDR3 region: CASREGAPREQYF. The CDR3 bases are TGTGCCAGCAGAGAGGGGGCCCCACGGGAGCAGTACTTC.

The rearrangement uses TRBV12-3 or TRBV12-4 and TRBJ1-2, with no clear D. The ends were cut back, 3 bases at V and 4 bases at J, with 9 bases in the middle. This CDR3 contains 13 residues. The CDR3 DNA follows: TGTGCCAGCAGTTTCAACTTCGGCTATGGCTACACCTTC. Translating it yields CASSFNFGYGYTF.

The V and J genes are TRBV7-2 and TRBJ1-2, with TRBD1 identical over 10 bases. In germline, CDR1 is SGHTA, CDR2 FQGNSA. There are 14 residues in the CDR3. The V segment lost 7 bases and the J segment 7 bases; nucleotides outside the gene matches: 9. Here the CDR3 reads CASNSRQGAVGYTF. The CDR3 bases are TGTGCCAGCAACTCACGACAGGGGGCCGTTGGCTACACCTTC.

The rearrangement links TRBV15 to TRBJ2-1; 7 positions match TRBD1. Per the germline V gene, CDR1 is LNHNV and CDR2 is YYDKDF (reference sequence). V gave up 1 base and J gave up 12 bases; unmatched junction bases: 12. This CDR3 region has 15 residues. CDR3 sequence (DNA): TGTGCCACCAGCAGAGGGGATGACAGGGCTTCGGGGCAGTTCTTC. It is translated as CATSRGDDRASGQFF. Full variable domain (rest looked up from reference TRBV15 and TRBJ2-1): DAMVIQNPRYQVTQFGKPVTLSCSQTLNHNVMYWYQQKSSQAPKLLFHYYDKDFNNEADTPDNFQSRRPNTSFCFLDIRSPGLGDTAMYLCATSRGDDRASGQFFGPGTRLTVL.

The CDR3 region is CATSRDINGVEQYF. Written as DNA, the CDR3 is TGTGCCACCAGCAGAGATATCAACGGGGTCGAGCAGTACTTC. This rearrangement joins TRBV15 to TRBJ2-7; a possible D gene is TRBD2 (5 bases). Trimming removed 0 bases at V and 6 bases at J, with 12 bases between. The CDR3 spans 14 residues. CDR1 is LNHNV, CDR2 YYDKDF, per germline (reference sequence).

CDR3 nucleotides: TGTGCCAGCAGTGAAGGGGTGACAGGGCGAGGCACTGAAGCTTTCTTT. Amino acid sequence: CASSEGVTGRGTEAFF. The chain recombines TRBV6-1 with TRBJ1-1, with 7 positions matching TRBD1. The V gene end was trimmed by 1 base and the J gene end by 4 bases; junction bases not matched to a gene: 9. Germline lookup yields CDR1 MNHNS and CDR2 SASEGT. CDR3 length: 16 residues.

The genes are TRBV24-1 and TRBJ2-3; D not certain. Germline values: CDR1 KGHDR, CDR2 SFDVKD. This CDR3 has 17 amino acids. The V gene lost 2 bases and the J gene lost 1 base, with 15 bases spanning the gap. This CDR3 reads CATSDSGRIRGTDTQYF. The CDR3 coding sequence is TGTGCCACCAGTGATTCTGGTCGGATCCGTGGCACAGATACGCAGTATTTT.

The chain carries TRBV18 and TRBJ1-4, with D possibly matching TRBD1 (6 bases). The CDR3 sequence is 15 residues long. The germline V gene encodes CDR1 KGHSH and CDR2 LQKENI. The germline V and J ends were trimmed by 2 bases and 2 bases, with 9 bases remaining between them. CDR3 sequence reads: CASSPDGGTNEKLFF. CDR3 in DNA: TGTGCCAGCTCACCAGACGGGGGCACTAATGAAAAACTGTTTTTT.

The chain is built from TRBV28 and TRBJ1-2; D may be TRBD1 (5 bases). Trimming removed 4 bases from V and 7 bases from J, with 7 bases in between. The CDR3 totals 11 residues. Per the germline V gene, CDR1 is MDHEN and CDR2 is SYDVKM. The CDR3 sequence is CASSWGSGYTF. CDR3 nucleotides: TGTGCCAGCAGTTGGGGGTCTGGCTACACCTTC.